This T cell receptor (beta chain) was documented in a study of T cell repertoires in cytomegalovirus infection. Study details: Public TCR beta signatures marked donors with CMV infection and the matching HLA. Study-wide points: HLA-C-restricted TCR beta clonotypes specific for CMV led the ex vivo response. Cumulative public TCR beta family frequency identified CMV carriers with the relevant HLA.

This clonotype occurred a few times. The antigen is not known. Per germline, CDR1 DFQATT and CDR2 SNEGSKA (reference sequence). This CDR3 comprises 13 residues. Trimming stripped 5 bases from V and 1 base from J, with 11 bases between. TCRdb analysed the reads with MiXCR anew, one entry per CDR3 protein. The repertoire includes over 200,000 distinct CDR3 sequences, roughly 15% of them detected once, and about 8.7% sits in the top ten. Sequencing was done on a sample of PBMCs. This TCR derives from a human donor in good health (CMV status not recorded). Some clones in this sample may be carry-over from other donors' samples. J is TRBJ1-1 and V is TRBV20-1, with D maybe TRBD1 (5 bases). The CDR3 sequence: CSAAGTQNTEAFF. DNA of the CDR3: TGCAGTGCTGCCGGGACCCAGAACACTGAAGCTTTCTTT.